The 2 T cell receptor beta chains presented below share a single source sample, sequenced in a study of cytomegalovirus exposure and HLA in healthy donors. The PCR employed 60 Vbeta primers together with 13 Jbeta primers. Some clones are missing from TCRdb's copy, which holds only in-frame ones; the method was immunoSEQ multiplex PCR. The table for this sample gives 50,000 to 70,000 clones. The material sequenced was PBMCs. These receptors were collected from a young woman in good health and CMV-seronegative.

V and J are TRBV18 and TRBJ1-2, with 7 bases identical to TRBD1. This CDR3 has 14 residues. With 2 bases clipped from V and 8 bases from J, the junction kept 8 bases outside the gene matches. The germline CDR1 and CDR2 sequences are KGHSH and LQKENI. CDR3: CASSPDRQGGGYTF. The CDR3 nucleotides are TGTGCCAGCTCACCAGATAGACAGGGTGGAGGCTACACCTTC.

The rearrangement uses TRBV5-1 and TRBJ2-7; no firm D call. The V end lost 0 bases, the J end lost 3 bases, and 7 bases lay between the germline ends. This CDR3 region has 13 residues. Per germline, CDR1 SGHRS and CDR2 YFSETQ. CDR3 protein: CASSLGQNYEQYF. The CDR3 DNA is TGCGCCAGCAGCTTGGGGCAGAACTACGAGCAGTACTTC.